This T cell receptor beta chain came from a study of breast tumors, draining lymph nodes, adjacent tissues. Study-level points and caveats: Tumor TCR diversity was below lymph nodes but above nontumor tissue. Data fit most tumor T cells coming from lymph node, expanding in tumor.

This clonotype was counted only a few times. The antigen remains undetermined. TCRdb fed the multiplex PCR reads into MiXCR, producing one record per CDR3 protein. The table lists about 270,000 distinct CDR3 sequences, 30% of them singletons. With 1 base removed from V and 4 bases from J, the gap between germline ends came to 10 bases. The CDR3 has 14 residues. Germline values: CDR1 SNHLY, CDR2 FYNNEI. Axillary draining lymph nodes of breast cancer patients supplied the node samples. Sequencing was carried out using axillary lymph node tissue. This receptor was obtained from a female donor with breast cancer. Some clones in this sample may be carry-over from other donors' samples. The chain joins TRBV2 to TRBJ1-1, with D tentatively TRBD1 (5 bases). The CDR3 DNA follows: TGTGCCAGCAGTGAAGACTTGGGGGGCACTGAAGCTTTCTTT. It translates to CASSEDLGGTEAFF.